A single sample gave rise to the 17 T cell receptor beta chains below, sequenced in a study of memory CD4+ T cells and cytomegalovirus serostatus. Single viable CD3+CD4+CD8-CD45RO+ cells were sorted as the memory CD4+ T cells. Clones were read by immunoSEQ multiplex PCR, and TCRdb kept only the in-frame ones, dropping some. Here the sample spans 35,000 to 40,000 clones, 65% to 80% being singletons. The material sequenced was memory CD4+ T cells from blood. The receptors come from an adult in good health and CMV-seropositive.

V is TRBV5-4 and J is TRBJ2-2; 9 bases match TRBD2. V was pared by 4 bases and J by 6 bases, with 7 bases of the junction left unmatched. CDR3 length equals 15 residues. Germline V gene data show CDR1 as SGHNT and CDR2 as YYREEE (reference sequence). The CDR3 reads CASSRSGRSAGELFF. DNA for the CDR3: TGTGCCAGCAGCCGAAGCGGGAGGTCCGCCGGGGAGCTGTTTTTT.

V gene TRBV19 combines with J gene TRBJ2-2; the D gene is possibly TRBD1 (6 bases). The CDR3 has 14 residues. Deletions cut 10 bases from V and 4 bases from J, with 16 bases between. Germline V CDR1 and CDR2: LNHDA, SQIVND (reference sequence). CDR3 nucleotide sequence: TGTGCCACCCGGTCCAGGGACACCACCGGGGAGCTGTTTTTT. Its translation is CATRSRDTTGELFF.

V is TRBV27 and J is TRBJ1-1; tentative D call: TRBD1 (6 bases). The CDR3 consists of 15 residues. Trimming shortened V by 2 bases and J by 1 base, and 11 bases separated the two germline ends. Germline V gene data show CDR1 as MNHEY and CDR2 as SMNVEV (reference sequence). The CDR3 DNA reads TGTGCCAGCAGTTTAAGGGGGGGAACGAACACTGAAGCTTTCTTT. Translation: CASSLRGGTNTEAFF.

The chain is built from TRBV6-1 and TRBJ2-7; no firm D call. V was shortened by 1 base and J by 3 bases, with 16 bases between the two germline ends. The CDR3 contains 16 residues. The germline V gene has CDR1 MNHNS and CDR2 SASEGT. The CDR3 region is CASSEEWVSAFYEQYF. CDR3 nucleotides: TGTGCCAGCAGTGAAGAATGGGTTTCCGCCTTCTACGAGCAGTACTTC.

The chain has TRBV7-6 and TRBJ1-4; perhaps TRBD1 as D (6 bases). The CDR3 spans 14 residues. CDR1 is SGHVS, CDR2 FNYEAQ, per germline. V was trimmed by 2 bases and J by 8 bases, leaving 12 bases between them. Here the CDR3 reads CASSLSGGGEKLFF. CDR3 DNA: TGTGCCAGCAGCTTAAGTGGGGGCGGCGAAAAACTGTTTTTT.

CDR3 coding DNA: TGTGCCAGCAGCTTGGATTTTGGGAGGGAGACCCAGTACTTC. It specifies CASSLDFGRETQYF. The chain joins TRBV5-4 to TRBJ2-5; D possibly corresponds to TRBD2 (6 bases). This CDR3 is built from 14 residues. In germline, CDR1 is SGHNT, CDR2 YYREEE (reference sequence). V was pared by 0 bases and J by 5 bases, with 11 bases between.

The chain combines TRBV7-9 with TRBJ1-3; D is possibly TRBD1 (5 bases). CDR3 length equals 15 residues. Germline V gene data show CDR1 as SEHNR and CDR2 as FQNEAQ (reference sequence). V dropped 5 bases and J dropped 0 bases, with 11 bases sitting between them. For the CDR3, the DNA is TGTGCCAGCAGCCAAAGGGGAAACTCTGGAAACACCATATATTTT. Protein sequence: CASSQRGNSGNTIYF.

This clone has a handful of counts. This chain connects TRBV5-4 to TRBJ2-5; D is uncertain. The CDR3 has 16 residues. V was trimmed by 0 bases and J by 3 bases, leaving 15 bases between them. CDR1 is SGHNT, CDR2 YYREEE, per germline (reference sequence). The DNA of the CDR3 is TGTGCCAGCAGCTTGGGTAACGGTGTTGGCGAAGAGACCCAGTACTTC. It specifies CASSLGNGVGEETQYF.

This clone has just one count. The V call is TRBV4-1, the J call TRBJ1-5, with a weak D call TRBD1 (5 bases). Trimming shortened V by 0 bases and J by 1 base, and 13 bases separated the two germline ends. The CDR3 is made up of 17 amino acids. Germline values: CDR1 MGHRA, CDR2 YSYEKL. The CDR3 region is CASSQDPLGESNQPQHF. The CDR3 nucleotides are TGCGCCAGCAGCCAAGATCCCTTAGGGGAGAGCAATCAGCCCCAGCATTTT.

The chain combines TRBV14 with TRBJ1-2, with TRBD1 matching 10 bases. From germline, CDR1 is SGHDN and CDR2 FVKESK. V dropped 1 base and J dropped 4; count of bases not matched to a gene: 6. This CDR3 contains 16 residues. CDR3 in DNA: TGTGCCAGCAGCCAAGGCGTTCGGGACAGGGGCTATGGCTACACCTTC. It encodes CASSQGVRDRGYGYTF.

The rearrangement joins TRBV9 to TRBJ1-2; D is unclear. Trimming shortened V by 0 bases and J by 4 bases, and 10 bases separated the two germline ends. The germline V gene encodes CDR1 SGDLS and CDR2 YYNGEE. The CDR3 covers 14 residues. The CDR3 protein is CASSVDMESYGYTF. In nucleotides, the CDR3 is TGTGCCAGCAGCGTAGATATGGAGAGCTATGGCTACACCTTC.

J is TRBJ2-7 and V is TRBV11-2, with TRBD2 matching 8 bases. The germline V gene encodes CDR1 SGHAT and CDR2 FQNNGV. The CDR3 totals 14 residues. Trimming removed 5 bases from V and 7 bases from J; junction bases left unmatched: 10. The CDR3 nucleotides read TGTGCCAGCAGCGCCAGACGGGAGGGTGGAGAGCAGTACTTC. It codes for CASSARREGGEQYF.

This clone occurred once. The DNA of the CDR3 is TGTGCCACCTCGAGGTCTGGACAAGAGACCCAGTACTTC. This gives the protein CATSRSGQETQYF. The chain links TRBV10-3 to TRBJ2-5; D is unresolved. CDR1 and CDR2 from the germline V gene are ENHRY and SYGVKD. V lost 10 bases and J 2 bases, leaving 14 bases between the germline ends. The CDR3 contains 13 residues.

The V call is TRBV5-1, the J call TRBJ2-3, with D tentatively TRBD2 (5 bases). Germline V gene sequence: CDR1 SGHRS, CDR2 YFSETQ. CDR3 size: 14 residues. Trimming pared 7 bases from V and 1 base from J, leaving 13 bases between. The CDR3, as DNA: TGCGCCAGCGTCCCGGGATTTGGCACAGATACGCAGTATTTT. This sequence encodes CASVPGFGTDTQYF.

This chain connects TRBV5-6 to TRBJ2-7; D is undetermined. This CDR3 has 12 residues. Germline values: CDR1 SGHDT, CDR2 YYEEEE. With 2 bases removed from V and 3 bases from J, the gap between germline ends came to 6 bases. The CDR3 bases are TGTGCCAGCAGCTTTCTCAACTACGAGCAGTACTTC. It specifies CASSFLNYEQYF.

The chain recombines TRBV6-1 with TRBJ1-4; D gene unclear. The V end lost 2 bases, the J end lost 7 bases, and 8 bases lay between the germline ends. CDR3 length: 13 amino acids. Per germline, CDR1 MNHNS and CDR2 SASEGT. This CDR3 is CASSENWVEKLFF. The CDR3, as DNA: TGTGCCAGCAGTGAAAACTGGGTTGAAAAACTGTTTTTT.

V is TRBV7-2 and J is TRBJ1-5; D is undetermined. Germline V gene sequence: CDR1 SGHTA, CDR2 FQGNSA. The V gene lost 3 bases and the J gene lost 4 bases, with 7 bases spanning the gap. The CDR3 is 13 residues long. In DNA, the CDR3 is TGTGCCAGCAGCTTGGATGAGAATCAGCCCCAGCATTTT. It translates to CASSLDENQPQHF.